This is a list of T cell receptor beta chains from one sample in a study of cytomegalovirus exposure and HLA in healthy donors. Method: immunoSEQ multiplex PCR; TCRdb's copy keeps in-frame clones and lacks some. The table shows 110,000 to 150,000 clones, with just over 90% occurring only once. Specimen: PBMCs. All receptors come from a man aged 18-30 years in good health and CMV-seronegative. CDR3s leave out the opening cysteine and the closing phenylalanine or tryptophan.

j_call v_call cdr3_aa
TRBJ2-1 TRBV5-1 ASSWIAGVDNEQF
TRBJ2-7 TRBV5-1 ASSLLRGQGAGYEQY
TRBJ2-2 TRBV12-5 ASAPDRGNTGELF
TRBJ2-4 TRBV6-4 ASSDPTPLAGGPSIQY
TRBJ1-3 TRBV9 ASRQAGGNTIY
TRBJ1-5 TRBV5-8 ASSSRTGNQPQH
TRBJ1-1 TRBV30 ALRLWGGTEAF
TRBJ2-2 TRBV6-6 ASSSTGHAGTGELF
TRBJ2-1 TRBV9 ASSVGSRGPLLGEQF
TRBJ1-2 TRBV4-1 ASSPFGENDGYT
TRBJ2-1 TRBV27 ASSFQRDGNEQF
TRBJ2-2 TRBV19 ASSILAGAGANTGELF
TRBJ1-5 TRBV30 AWSVQGAPSYQPQH
TRBJ2-7 TRBV7-9 ASSARQGISYEQY
TRBJ1-3 TRBV27 ASSWWGAGGAPYGNTIY
TRBJ2-4 TRBV11-2 ASSLRSLADIQY
TRBJ2-1 TRBV4-1 ASSQAVRESPNNEQF
TRBJ1-1 TRBV27 ASSLSRVNTEAF
TRBJ2-1 TRBV7-6 ASSSRGGPYNEQF
TRBJ2-2 TRBV2 ASSVRLAGVPTGELF
TRBJ1-4 TRBV10-3 AISEVGGQDEKLF
TRBJ2-1 TRBV7-2 ASSDTESRPYNEQF
TRBJ1-4 TRBV2 ASSEQGAGEKLF
TRBJ1-2 TRBV6-1 ASSRTGRGYT
TRBJ2-5 TRBV7-6 ASSLYGTTKETQY
TRBJ1-5 TRBV7-2 ASGRGGSNQPQH
TRBJ1-3 TRBV5-1 ASSSQGPLSGNTIY
TRBJ2-3 TRBV7-3 ASSLTSGGTDTQY
TRBJ1-3 TRBV7-9 ASSLDLLGHSGNTIY
TRBJ1-2 TRBV9 ASSPSTGVNYGYT
TRBJ1-1 TRBV10-2 ASSEPRQSLNTEAF
TRBJ1-1 TRBV28 ASSLDRSGILNTEAF
TRBJ1-1 TRBV5-8 ASSFAFAQTGAGNTEAF
TRBJ1-5 TRBV5-1 ASSLGDSRNQPQH
TRBJ2-3 TRBV29-1 SVEQGRADTQY
TRBJ2-7 TRBV4-1 ASSQGRLAGDYEQY
TRBJ1-1 TRBV5-1 ASSITGDSTTEAF
TRBJ2-1 TRBV7-8 ASSGTSGGSYNEQF
TRBJ2-7 TRBV19 ASSIPGTGAEQY
TRBJ2-3 TRBV12-2 ASRLGELAGGPYTQY
TRBJ1-5 TRBV7-8 ASSAVRQWRENQPQH
TRBJ1-6 TRBV9 ASSVARQATYGSPLH
TRBJ2-1 TRBV11-3 ASSPPGTSGNNEQF
TRBJ1-5 TRBV19 ASTHLGGSNQPQH
TRBJ1-2 TRBV9 ASSVSSGGASGYT
TRBJ2-7 TRBV5-5 ASSLAGAGASYEQY
TRBJ2-3 TRBV7-2 ASSAELAGQSTDTQY
TRBJ2-2 TRBV9 ASSVQGTNTGELF
TRBJ2-2 TRBV10-1 ASSESRSFGTGELF
TRBJ1-1 TRBV11-3 ASSLGGNTEAF
TRBJ2-3 TRBV18 ASSPPAPSTDTQY
TRBJ2-1 TRBV5-1 ASSFTLGGSAYNEQF
TRBJ2-1 TRBV5-8 ASSSRDRYNEQF
TRBJ1-1 TRBV29-1 SVDTGVVTEAF